Listed below are T cell receptor beta chains from one sample, sequenced in a study of T cells in narcolepsy. Repertoires were generated with immunoSEQ multiplex PCR, while TCRdb's copy carries only in-frame clones and drops some. The sample has 2,500 or so clones, 26% seen once. For these receptors, no antigen is known. The sample taken for sequencing was cultured CD4+ T cells from cerebrospinal fluid. Every receptor here comes from a human donor with narcolepsy. The conserved cysteine and the conserved F or W are not part of the CDR3 here. The D gene is left open where the match is weak. Some rows have no size entry. The others give once, few or many, or a class for an expanded clone.

cdr3_length	d_call	v_call	clone_size	cdr3_aa
13	TRBD1	TRBV9	medium-sized	ASSVERTGNYGYT
12	TRBD1	TRBV30	once	AWSDTGVGYGYT
12	TRBD2	TRBV7-6	.	ASSPSGNTDTQY
9	TRBD1	TRBV28	few	ASSSTGAAN
11	TRBD1	TRBV4-2	.	ASRQTGVNEQY
15	TRBD2	TRBV11-2	.	ASSLGGASGGAEAQY
13	TRBD2	TRBV7-9	medium-sized	ASSLAIAGSYEQY
13	TRBD2	TRBV7-9	large	ASTSRSSGRYEQY
13	TRBD1	TRBV5-1	.	ASSSGTGSYNEQF
12	.	TRBV7-9	few	ASSFITRGGEQF
13	.	TRBV6-1	large	ASRVPGLLNTEAF
12	TRBD2	TRBV5-1	medium-sized	ASTLSGGAYEQY
15	TRBD2	TRBV28	few	ASSSLAGGTSTDTQY
13	TRBD2	TRBV7-8	few	ASSSSSGGAREQF
15	.	TRBV7-9	medium-sized	ASSLAWDTYSNQPQH
12	TRBD1	TRBV6-6	.	ASSYSQGASGYT
9	.	TRBV7-2	.	ASSVSYEQY
15	TRBD1	TRBV5-1	medium-sized	ASSGTRDSIKNTEAF
13	TRBD1	TRBV4-3	.	ASSQKDRVPHEQY
10	.	TRBV7-2	.	ASSLEDDLAF
9	.	TRBV20-1	few	SARTTYEQY
17	TRBD2	TRBV5-1	large	ASSPYGTSGGRNTGELF
12	.	TRBV6-6	.	ASTSTGYPYEQY
13	.	TRBV25-1	few	ASSEYGEMNTEAF
14	.	TRBV7-8	few	ASSLKTQNPNNEQF
17	TRBD2	TRBV19	.	ASSESPSGASNSYNEQF
12	.	TRBV11-3	once	ASSLNTEHYGYT
13	.	TRBV6-4	few	ASSPQGGSNQPQH
15	TRBD2	TRBV6-1	few	ASSENYGGASGETQY
11	.	TRBV29-1	.	SVERGVDTEAF
13	.	TRBV11-2	few	ASSKGTGISYGYT
11	TRBD2	TRBV6-1	.	ASIAGATYEQY
13	TRBD1	TRBV30	.	AWRGGRQGFTEAF
11	TRBD2	TRBV5-1	.	ASSSSGAYEQY
12	TRBD1	TRBV5-1	medium-sized	ASSVLDRGYEQY
15	.	TRBV6-1	medium-sized	ASSALRGGAVGEKLF
14	.	TRBV4-2	.	ASSQDLRGTYNEQF
11	.	TRBV6-5	.	ASSYRGESPLH
10	.	TRBV6-5	.	ASSDPAEGAF
12	TRBD1	TRBV6-5	few	ASRDRTLNTEAF
14	.	TRBV7-3	.	ASSPPGREGTGELF
15	TRBD1	TRBV14	.	ASSPLWTGASTDTQY
13	.	TRBV6-1	medium-sized	ASSDTGSGGNTIY
13	TRBD1	TRBV30	.	AGFGNGQGNYGYT
14	TRBD1	TRBV2	few	ASTTKGQVTNSPLH
12	TRBD1	TRBV7-9	few	ASSLGQGAQTQY
12	.	TRBV5-1	few	ASSLFGAQETQY
13	TRBD1	TRBV6-5	few	ASRQGQGLNNEQF